A selection of T cell receptor beta chains follows, all from one sample in a study of T-cell reconstitution after alpha-beta-depleted transplantation in children. Using its own MiXCR run on the PCR reads, TCRdb lists one record per CDR3 protein. The sample includes 400,000 to 450,000 distinct CDR3 sequences, around two fifths of them seen just once. The specimen was PBMCs, collected before TCRalphabeta/CD19-depleted stem cell transplant. Receptors originate from a girl under 10 years old with aplastic anemia, due to receive a stem cell transplant. CDR3s include the opening cysteine and the closing phenylalanine or tryptophan. D genes are given only for firm matches. Clone size, where shown, is once, few, many, or a class for clones that have expanded.

>TRBJ2-1|TRBV4-3|NA|16|TRBD2
TGCGCCAGCAGCCAAGATCCTAGCGGGAGAGTAAGTGAGCAGTTCTTC
CASSQDPSGRVSEQFF
>TRBJ2-1|TRBV28|many|15|TRBD2
TGTGCCAGCAGCGTGACTAGCGATGGCTACAATGAGCAGTTCTTC
CASSVTSDGYNEQFF
>TRBJ1-3|TRBV5-1|NA|17|NA
TGCGCCAGCAGCTTGGACTCAGGGTTTACGTCTGGAAACACCATATATTTT
CASSLDSGFTSGNTIYF
>TRBJ1-5|TRBV7-2|few|16|NA
TGTGCCAGCAGCTTAGTTTGGGCAGATAGCAATCAGCCCCAGCATTTT
CASSLVWADSNQPQHF
>TRBJ2-7|TRBV5-1|many|14|NA
TGCGCCAGCAGGCAGGGGAGCGGGTCCTACGAGCAGTACTTC
CASRQGSGSYEQYF
>TRBJ2-5|TRBV29-1|NA|14|NA
TGCGCGGGTGCAGTAAGGCAGGGGGGAGAGACCCAGTACTTC
CAGAVRQGGETQYF
>TRBJ2-3|TRBV24-1|NA|13|TRBD2
TGTGCCACCAGTGGCCTAGCGGAGGGTACGCAGTATTTT
CATSGLAEGTQYF
>TRBJ1-1|TRBV29-1|NA|11|NA
TGCAGCGCCGGGGGTGGCACTGAAGCTTTCTTT
CSAGGGTEAFF
>TRBJ1-2|TRBV2|few|15|TRBD1
TGTGCCAGCAGCCACCGGGGACAGGGGAACTATGGCTACACCTTC
CASSHRGQGNYGYTF
>TRBJ2-7|TRBV4-3|NA|13|NA
TGCGCCAGCAGCCACCGAGATGGCTACGAGCAGTACTTC
CASSHRDGYEQYF
>TRBJ2-3|TRBV10-2|many|17|TRBD2
TGCGCCAGCAGTGGGTCCGGGACTAGCGGTCGCACAGATACGCAGTATTTT
CASSGSGTSGRTDTQYF
>TRBJ2-5|TRBV6-1|NA|13|NA
TGTGCCAGCAGCAACACGGGGGAGGAGACCCAGTACTTC
CASSNTGEETQYF
>TRBJ2-1|TRBV5-6|once|15|NA
TGTGCCAGCAGCTTTCGACTAGTTCTGAACAATGAGCAGTTCTTC
CASSFRLVLNNEQFF
>TRBJ2-1|TRBV4-3|many|17|NA
TGCGCCAGCAGCCAAGATCGTAGCGGCAGCTCCTACAATGAGCAGTTCTTC
CASSQDRSGSSYNEQFF
>TRBJ2-5|TRBV20-1|once|15|TRBD2
TGCAGTGCTAGACCCCGTCCCAGCGGGAGAGAGACCCAGTACTTC
CSARPRPSGRETQYF
>TRBJ2-1|TRBV4-1|NA|18|TRBD1
TGCGCCAGCAGCCAAGAAAAAGGGGCGACAGGGGGTTACAATGAGCAGTTCTTC
CASSQEKGATGGYNEQFF
>TRBJ1-1|TRBV4-3|few|14|NA
TGCGCCAGCAGCCCGGACAGTTTTGGCACTGAAGCTTTCTTT
CASSPDSFGTEAFF
>TRBJ2-1|TRBV6-2/TRBV6-3|few|14|TRBD1
TGTGCCAGCACACTGGACAGGGCATTTGTGGAGCAGTTCTTC
CASTLDRAFVEQFF
>TRBJ2-6|TRBV3-1|many|16|NA
TGTGCCAGCAGCCAAGTCTCGGCCTCTGGGGCCAACGTCCTGACTTTC
CASSQVSASGANVLTF
>TRBJ2-4|TRBV6-5|few|14|NA
TGTGCCAGCAGTTACTCGACGGCCAAAAACATTCAGTACTTC
CASSYSTAKNIQYF
>TRBJ2-7|TRBV5-1|few|14|NA
TGCGCCAGCAGCCTCGCAGGGGCGCACTACGAGCAGTACTTC
CASSLAGAHYEQYF
>TRBJ2-3|TRBV20-1|NA|15|NA
TGCAGTGCTAGAGATTTGAAGCGGTCGGGAGATACGCAGTATTTT
CSARDLKRSGDTQYF
>TRBJ2-7|TRBV3-1|NA|15|NA
TGTGCCAGCAGCCAAGAGGAGGGGTCAGCCTACGAGCAGTACTTC
CASSQEEGSAYEQYF
>TRBJ2-1|TRBV4-1|NA|20|TRBD2
TGCGCCAGCAGCCGAAATCACGTCGTACTAGCGGAGAGCTCCTACAATGAGCAGTTCTTC
CASSRNHVVLAESSYNEQFF
>TRBJ2-1|TRBV12-3/TRBV12-4|NA|14|TRBD2
TGTGCCAGCAGCCGTTTGCGGGAGAGCAATGAGCAGTTCTTC
CASSRLRESNEQFF
>TRBJ1-4|TRBV20-1|NA|13|NA
TGCAGTGCTATACCAGGGTCTAATGAAAAACTGTTTTTT
CSAIPGSNEKLFF
>TRBJ1-3|TRBV5-5|few|17|TRBD1
TGTGCCAGCAGCTTCGACAGGGGGCGAAAAGCAGGAAACACCATATATTTT
CASSFDRGRKAGNTIYF
>TRBJ2-3|TRBV19|few|13|NA
TGTGCCAGTAGAGCTCCCAGCACAGATACGCAGTATTTT
CASRAPSTDTQYF
>TRBJ1-1|TRBV6-5|NA|11|NA
TGTGCCAGCCAAGGGGCGTTAGAAGCTTTCTTT
CASQGALEAFF
>TRBJ2-1|TRBV5-6|NA|15|TRBD2
TGTGCCAGCAGCTTCCGGGCTAGCGGGGAGAATGAGCAGTTCTTC
CASSFRASGENEQFF
>TRBJ2-7|TRBV12-3/TRBV12-4|many|15|TRBD1
TGTGCCAGCAGTCCCCCGGACAGGGGGCTCGGCGAGCAGTACTTC
CASSPPDRGLGEQYF
>TRBJ1-5|TRBV12-3/TRBV12-4|few|13|NA
TGTGCCAGCAGTTTAGACGCGGCTCAGCCCCAGCATTTT
CASSLDAAQPQHF
>TRBJ2-1|TRBV28|NA|14|TRBD1
TGTGCCAGCAGTTCCGGGGACAGATACAATGAGCAGTTCTTC
CASSSGDRYNEQFF
>TRBJ2-4|TRBV7-9|NA|16|NA
TGTGCCAGCAGCTTATTCAGGGAGAAAGCCAAAAACATTCAGTACTTC
CASSLFREKAKNIQYF
>TRBJ1-5|TRBV20-1|many|15|NA
TGCAGTGCTAGACCCACGCCCGAACCGGGTCAGCCCCAGCATTTT
CSARPTPEPGQPQHF
>TRBJ1-1|TRBV18|NA|13|NA
TGTGCCAGCTCACCCATGAGTAGCACTGAAGCTTTCTTT
CASSPMSSTEAFF
>TRBJ2-7|TRBV7-8|NA|13|TRBD2
TGTGCCAGCAGCTGGAGCGGGAGAAGTGAGCAGTACTTC
CASSWSGRSEQYF
>TRBJ2-6|TRBV7-6|NA|19|TRBD1
TGTGCCAGCAGCATTCCCAGGGGGTCCCTTGGCTCTGGGGCCAACGTCCTGACTTTC
CASSIPRGSLGSGANVLTF
>TRBJ1-1|TRBV5-1|NA|16|NA
TGCGCCAGCAGTTTACTGGGAGGGGATAGGAACACTGAAGCTTTCTTT
CASSLLGGDRNTEAFF
>TRBJ2-3|TRBV5-1|NA|17|TRBD2
TGCGCCAGCAGCCCCGGACTAGCACACACTAGCACAGATACGCAGTATTTT
CASSPGLAHTSTDTQYF
>TRBJ1-2|TRBV6-1|NA|14|NA
TGTGCCAGCTCGGACGCCCTCCGTAACTATGGCTACACCTTC
CASSDALRNYGYTF
>TRBJ1-5|TRBV27|NA|15|NA
TGTGCCAGCAGTGTTACTTGGGGGGTCAATCAGCCCCAGCATTTT
CASSVTWGVNQPQHF
>TRBJ2-1|TRBV27|once|12|NA
TGTGCCAGCAGTTTTTCGTCCCGCGAGCAGTTCTTC
CASSFSSREQFF
>TRBJ2-6|TRBV23-1|NA|18|NA
TGCGCCAGCAGTCAATCGATCAGACAGGACTCTGGGGCCAACGTCCTGACTTTC
CASSQSIRQDSGANVLTF
>TRBJ2-7|TRBV2|NA|13|NA
TGTGCCAGCAGTGCACAGGGCGGCCACGAGCAGTACTTC
CASSAQGGHEQYF
>TRBJ2-3|TRBV12-3/TRBV12-4|NA|15|TRBD2
TGTGCCAGCAGCCCCAGCGGGGGGGCAACAGATACGCAGTATTTT
CASSPSGGATDTQYF
>TRBJ1-2|TRBV7-2|NA|15|TRBD1
TGTGCCAGCAGCTTAATCGACAGGGTGGCGCGTGGCTACACCTTC
CASSLIDRVARGYTF
>TRBJ2-7|TRBV29-1|NA|13|TRBD2
TGCAGCGTTGATGCCGCGGGGGGGAGCGAGCAGTACTTC
CSVDAAGGSEQYF
>TRBJ2-7|TRBV7-8|few|15|NA
TGTGCCAGCAGCTTAGTTAAGGGGAGTACCTACGAGCAGTACTTC
CASSLVKGSTYEQYF
>TRBJ2-7|TRBV12-3/TRBV12-4|NA|14|NA
TGTGCCAGCAGTTTGGGCGAGGGCGCCTACGAGCAGTACTTC
CASSLGEGAYEQYF
>TRBJ1-2|TRBV6-1|few|16|NA
TGTGCCAGCAGTGAAGGGGGTCGGGGGCCAGACTATGGCTACACCTTC
CASSEGGRGPDYGYTF
>TRBJ2-6|TRBV14|NA|15|NA
TGTGCCAGCAGCCAACTGAACTCTGGGGCCAACGTCCTGACTTTC
CASSQLNSGANVLTF
>TRBJ2-1|TRBV10-1|NA|14|NA
TGCGCCAGCAGTGATTGGGAGCTGAGGGATGAGCAGTTCTTC
CASSDWELRDEQFF
>TRBJ2-2|TRBV9|NA|13|NA
TGTGCCAGCAGCGTAGATGATTCCGGGGAGCTGTTTTTT
CASSVDDSGELFF
>TRBJ1-1|TRBV28|few|16|NA
TGTGCCAGCAGTTTATCCCTTCAGGGCGGTGGCACTGAAGCTTTCTTT
CASSLSLQGGGTEAFF
>TRBJ1-4|TRBV4-1|many|14|NA
TGCGCCAGCAGCCTACTTGGAGGCGGTGAAAAACTGTTTTTT
CASSLLGGGEKLFF
>TRBJ2-3|TRBV28|NA|15|NA
TGTGCCAGCAGACCTTTAGACCCTCGGTCAGATACGCAGTATTTT
CASRPLDPRSDTQYF
>TRBJ2-5|TRBV7-9|few|17|TRBD2
TGTGCCAGCAGCTCGGGACTAGCGGGAGAGGTTTTGGAGACCCAGTACTTC
CASSSGLAGEVLETQYF
>TRBJ2-3|TRBV4-1|NA|16|TRBD2
TGCGCCAGCAGCCAAGAAGCGGGGGGGCCGGGAGATACGCAGTATTTT
CASSQEAGGPGDTQYF